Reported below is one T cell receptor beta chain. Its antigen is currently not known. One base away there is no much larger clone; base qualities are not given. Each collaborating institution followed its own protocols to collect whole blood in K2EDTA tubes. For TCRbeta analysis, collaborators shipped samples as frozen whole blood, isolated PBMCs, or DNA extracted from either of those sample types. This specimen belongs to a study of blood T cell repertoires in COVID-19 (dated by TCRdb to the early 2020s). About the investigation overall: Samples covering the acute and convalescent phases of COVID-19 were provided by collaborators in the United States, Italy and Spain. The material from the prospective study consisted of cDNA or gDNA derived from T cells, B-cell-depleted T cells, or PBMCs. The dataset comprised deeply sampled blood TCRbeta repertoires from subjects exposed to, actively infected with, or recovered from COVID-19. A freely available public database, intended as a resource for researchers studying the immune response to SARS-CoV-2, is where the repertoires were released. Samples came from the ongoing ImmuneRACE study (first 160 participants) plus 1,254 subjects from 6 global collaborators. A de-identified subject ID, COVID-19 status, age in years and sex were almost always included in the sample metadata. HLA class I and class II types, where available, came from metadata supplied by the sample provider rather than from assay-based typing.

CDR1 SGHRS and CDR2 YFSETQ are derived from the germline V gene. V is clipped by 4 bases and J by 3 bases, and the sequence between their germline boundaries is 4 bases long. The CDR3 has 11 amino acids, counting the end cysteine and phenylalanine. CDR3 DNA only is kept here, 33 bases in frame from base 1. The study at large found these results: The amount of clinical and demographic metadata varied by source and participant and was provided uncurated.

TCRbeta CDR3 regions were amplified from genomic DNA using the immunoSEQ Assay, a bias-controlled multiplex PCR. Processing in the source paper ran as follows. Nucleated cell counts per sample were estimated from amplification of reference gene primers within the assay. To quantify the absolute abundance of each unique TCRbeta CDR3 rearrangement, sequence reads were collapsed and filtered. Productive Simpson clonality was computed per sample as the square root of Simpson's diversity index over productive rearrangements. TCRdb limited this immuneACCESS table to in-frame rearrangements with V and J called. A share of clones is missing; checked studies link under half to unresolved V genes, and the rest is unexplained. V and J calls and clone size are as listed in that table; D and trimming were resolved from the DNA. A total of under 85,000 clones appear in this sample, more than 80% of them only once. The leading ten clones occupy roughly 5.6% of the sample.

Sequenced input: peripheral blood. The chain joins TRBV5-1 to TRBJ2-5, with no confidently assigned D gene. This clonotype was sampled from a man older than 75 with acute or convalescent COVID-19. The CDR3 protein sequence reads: CASSEEETQYF. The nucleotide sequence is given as TGCGCCAGCAGCGAGGAAGAGACCCAGTACTTC.